Here is one TCR beta chain with its context. What it binds is unknown. The data stem from a study of T-cell reconstitution after alpha-beta-depleted transplantation in children. Whole-study results and caveats: Several hundred rapidly expanded clones from non-depleted graft cells reportedly supplied alpha-beta T cells about two months post-transplant. Hyperexpanded clones declined; after one year, newly produced T cells mostly supplied diversity.

CDR1 and CDR2 from the germline V gene are SGHAT and FQNNGV. The V and J ends lost 2 bases and 0 bases respectively, with 14 bases between them. The length of the CDR3 is 16 residues. Library preparation (for TCRbeta) was performed with unique molecular identifiers. TCRdb reprocessed the PCR reads via MiXCR and lists one record per CDR3 protein. The table shows 220,000 or so distinct CDR3 sequences, with around 7.8% occurring only once. The source of this sequence is a male patient aged 10-17 years who had a stem cell transplant for acute lymphoblastic leukemia, so the T cells may come from the graft donor. The source was PBMCs, mostly from graft donor cells, collected 180 days after TCRalphabeta/CD19-depleted stem cell transplant. V is TRBV11-2 and J is TRBJ2-7; D is possibly TRBD2 (6 bases). The CDR3 protein is CASSLMGLPISYEQYF. Here the CDR3 DNA reads TGTGCCAGCAGCTTAATGGGACTTCCTATCTCCTACGAGCAGTACTTC.